This TCR beta chain is from a study of T cell responses to AZD1222 COVID-19 vaccine. The study, taken as a whole, reports: Spike-specific TCR breadth and depth grew following two AZD1222 doses. Samples come after the peak T cell response, not at day 14. Donors, mostly white British, included more females; clonal diversity was possibly underestimated.

On this clone: Antigen: not known.

The data were produced by immunoSEQ multiplex PCR, yet TCRdb's version contains in-frame clones alone and is incomplete. The data show about 76,000 clones, with over 65% seen just once and about 25% held by the top ten. Per the germline V gene, CDR1 is SGDLS and CDR2 is YYNGEE. Trimming took 2 bases from V and 0 from J, leaving 12 bases between them. This CDR3 comprises 16 residues. The sample was peripheral blood, taken 28 days after the second dose of the MenACWY control vaccine. V and J are TRBV9 and TRBJ1-3; D gene unclear. The clonotype comes from an adult who received the MenACWY meningococcal vaccine as a control. Here the CDR3 DNA reads TGTGCCAGCAGCGTGGCCCCGGACTCCTCTGGAAACACCATATATTTT. Protein: CASSVAPDSSGNTIYF.